This passage covers 16 T cell receptor beta chains from one sample sequenced in a study of blood T cell repertoires in COVID-19. TCRdb's copy holds only in-frame clones and misses some; the assay was immunoSEQ multiplex PCR. The data show 150,000 to 200,000 clones, under 90% seen once. Sequencing used peripheral blood. These receptors were taken from a woman aged 70-85 years with COVID-19, enrolled during active disease.

The rearrangement links TRBV5-1 to TRBJ2-2; TRBD2 aligns across 8 bases. The trim removed 6 bases at V and 5 bases at J, leaving 6 bases unmatched. This CDR3 contains 14 residues. CDR1 is SGHRS and CDR2 is YFSETQ in the germline V gene. This chain's CDR3 is CASKREMGTGELFF. The CDR3 nucleotides read TGCGCCAGCAAGCGGGAGATGGGAACCGGGGAGCTGTTTTTT.

The chain recombines TRBV28 with TRBJ1-1, with 9 bases aligning to TRBD1. The germline V gene has CDR1 MDHEN and CDR2 SYDVKM. CDR3 length: 15 residues. The V gene end was trimmed by 5 bases and the J gene end by 0 bases; junction bases not matched to a gene: 4. The CDR3 reads CASSDGTGMNTEAFF. The DNA of the CDR3 is TGTGCCAGCAGTGACGGGACAGGGATGAACACTGAAGCTTTCTTT.

The chain employs TRBV2 and TRBJ1-2; 7 nucleotides align to TRBD1. This CDR3 contains 14 residues. CDR1 and CDR2 (germline): SNHLY, FYNNEI. J gave up 5 bases and V 5 bases, and 8 bases lay outside the gene matches. CDR3 DNA sequence: TGTGCCAGCAGTCCGACAGGGTCATCGTATGGCTACACCTTC. This gives the protein CASSPTGSSYGYTF.

The chain carries TRBV2 and TRBJ2-1, with D maybe TRBD1 (5 bases). Germline loops: CDR1 SNHLY, CDR2 FYNNEI. Trimming left V 4 bases short and J 8 bases short, with 12 bases between. CDR3 length equals 13 residues. CDR3 in amino acids: CASSGSGAHEQFF. The DNA for the CDR3 is TGTGCCAGCAGTGGCAGTGGGGCCCATGAGCAGTTCTTC.

This chain links TRBV7-2 with TRBJ1-3; D possibly corresponds to TRBD1 (6 bases). With 1 base removed from V and 2 bases from J, the gap between germline ends came to 12 bases. CDR1 is SGHTA, CDR2 FQGNSA, per germline. The CDR3 is 16 residues long. CDR3 DNA: TGTGCCAGCAGCTTAGGACCGGGGGGGCCTGGAAACACCATATATTTT. The encoded protein is CASSLGPGGPGNTIYF. Full variable domain (remainder filled in from reference TRBV7-2 and TRBJ1-3): GAGVSQSPSNKVTEKGKDVELRCDPISGHTALYWYRQSLGQGLEFLIYFQGNSAPDKSGLPSDRFSAERTGGSVSTLTIQRTQQEDSAVYLCASSLGPGGPGNTIYFGEGSWLTVV.

The gene calls are TRBV13 and TRBJ2-5; 7 bases match TRBD2. The CDR3 contains 15 residues. J was trimmed by 5 bases and V by 6 bases; bases with no gene match: 12. Germline V CDR1 and CDR2: PRHDT, FYEKMQ (reference sequence). The CDR3 DNA is TGTGCCAGCAGTCCAATCCGGGAGGCCGGTGAGACCCAGTACTTC. It yields the protein CASSPIREAGETQYF.

This clone was detected only once. The chain combines TRBV19 with TRBJ1-5; D is ambiguous. The CDR3 totals 15 residues. Trimming cost V 6 bases and J 1 base, with 13 bases left between them. CDR1 and CDR2 (germline): LNHDA, SQIVND (reference sequence). The CDR3 spells CASRRSDTSNQPQHF. The DNA of the CDR3 is TGTGCCAGTAGGAGAAGTGACACCAGCAATCAGCCCCAGCATTTT. The full variable domain, with the rest looked up from reference TRBV19 and TRBJ1-5, is DGGITQSPKYLFRKEGQNVTLSCEQNLNHDAMYWYRQDPGQGLRLIYYSQIVNDFQKGDIAEGYSVSREKKESFPLTVTSAQKNPTAFYLCASRRSDTSNQPQHFGDGTRLSIL.

The genes are TRBV6-5 and TRBJ2-1, with D perhaps TRBD2 (5 bases). This CDR3 has 13 amino acids. CDR1 and CDR2 (germline): MNHEY, SVGAGI. Trimming pared 5 bases from V and 8 bases from J, leaving 13 bases between. The CDR3 DNA reads TGTGCCAGCAGTCGGACTTCTCACCATGAGCAGTTCTTC. This gives the protein CASSRTSHHEQFF.

This clone was picked up one time. The gene calls are TRBV10-2 and TRBJ2-2; TRBD2 matches 11 bases. This CDR3 region has 16 residues. After removal of 7 bases from V and 5 bases from J, the junction contained 9 bases not matched to a gene. CDR1 is WSHSY, CDR2 SAAADI, per germline. The CDR3 reads CASTPGVAGGTGELFF. CDR3 bases: TGCGCCAGCACCCCAGGCGTAGCGGGGGGGACCGGGGAGCTGTTTTTT.

The chain employs TRBV2 and TRBJ1-2, with 8 bases aligning to TRBD1. Per germline, CDR1 SNHLY and CDR2 FYNNEI. Trimming at V came to 1 base and at J to 8 bases, leaving 6 bases not matched to a gene. The length of the CDR3 is 14 residues. CDR3: CASSEGTGRRGYTF. The DNA of the CDR3 is TGTGCCAGCAGTGAAGGGACAGGGCGGCGCGGCTACACCTTC.

The chain is built from TRBV30 and TRBJ2-7; 7 bases match TRBD1. This CDR3 has 15 amino acids. The J segment lost 4 bases and the V segment lost 0 bases, leaving 9 bases of the junction unmatched. CDR1 and CDR2 from the germline V gene are GTSNPN and SVGIG (reference sequence). Here the CDR3 reads CAWSVGCYRGYEQYV. The CDR3 bases are TGTGCCTGGAGTGTAGGGTGTTACAGGGGTTACGAGCAGTACGTC.

The rearrangement uses TRBV6-5 and TRBJ1-1; no reliable D call. Germline values: CDR1 MNHEY, CDR2 SVGAGI. The CDR3 extends over 12 amino acids. Between the trimmed V and J ends, which lost 7 bases and 0 bases, there was a span of 6 bases. The CDR3 loop reads CASTTVNTEAFF. Written as DNA, the CDR3 is TGTGCCAGCACCACGGTGAACACTGAAGCTTTCTTT.

This chain connects TRBV19 to TRBJ2-3; 13 bases fit TRBD2. The CDR3 length is 17 residues. Germline CDR1 LNHDA, CDR2 SQIVND (reference sequence). The V and J ends lost 5 bases and 4 bases, in that order; junction bases with no gene match: 9. The DNA of the CDR3 is TGTGCCAGTAGTTCCCCGGGACTAGCGGGAAGGGCAGATACGCAGTATTTT. It specifies CASSSPGLAGRADTQYF.

The chain carries TRBV28 and TRBJ2-1, with TRBD2 matching 7 bases. The CDR3 consists of 16 residues. Looked up from germline, CDR1 is MDHEN and CDR2 is SYDVKM. The J segment lost 0 bases and the V segment lost 7 bases, leaving 9 bases of the junction unmatched. CDR3 nucleotides: TGTGCCAGCACTCAAAGGCTAGCGGCCTCCTACAATGAGCAGTTCTTC. It encodes CASTQRLAASYNEQFF.

Here the CDR3 reads CASSDTGGPGDEQFF. As DNA, the CDR3 is TGTGCCAGCAGTGACACGGGAGGGCCGGGGGATGAGCAGTTCTTC. The gene calls are TRBV6-4 and TRBJ2-1, with 8 bases that match TRBD2. V shed 2 bases and J 8 bases; nucleotides not matched to a gene: 8. The germline V gene encodes CDR1 MRHNA and CDR2 SNTAGT. This CDR3 comprises 15 residues.

The chain carries TRBV29-1 and TRBJ2-5; 11 bases align to TRBD1. V shed 8 bases and J 5 bases; nucleotides not matched to a gene: 7. The CDR3 sequence is 13 residues long. Germline V gene sequence: CDR1 SQVTM, CDR2 ANQGSEA. The chain's CDR3 is CSLIGTGGETQYF. Written as DNA, the CDR3 is TGCAGCCTTATAGGGACAGGGGGGGAGACCCAGTACTTC.